This passage covers 3 T cell receptor beta chains from one sample sequenced in a study of blood T cell repertoires in COVID-19. TCRdb keeps only in-frame clones here, not all; method: immunoSEQ multiplex PCR. Among under 250,000 clones listed, roughly 85% were seen once. Sequencing was carried out using PBMCs or T cells enriched from blood (not recorded which). Source of these receptors: a man aged 25-45 years who had recovered from COVID-19.

The V and J genes are TRBV5-6 and TRBJ1-2, with 9 nucleotides matching TRBD1. The germline gives CDR1 SGHDT, CDR2 YYEEEE. This CDR3 is 16 amino acids long. CDR3 coding DNA: TGTGCGGCCCTGGGTAAGCGGACAGGGGTCAGCTATGGCTACACCTTC. It codes for CAALGKRTGVSYGYTF.

The chain is built from TRBV27 and TRBJ1-6, with 7 bases fitting TRBD1. V lost 5 bases to trimming and J lost 13 bases; unmatched junction nucleotides: 11. Per germline, CDR1 MNHEY and CDR2 SMNVEV (reference sequence). The CDR3 covers 14 residues. This chain's CDR3 is CASSVTGAITPLHF. CDR3 in DNA: TGTGCCAGCAGTGTTACAGGGGCGATCACCCCCCTCCACTTT.

CDR3 DNA sequence: TGTGCCAGCAGCATCCAATCAGGGGAGGCTTTCTTT. It specifies CASSIQSGEAFF. The chain couples TRBV21-1 to TRBJ1-1; the table assigns TRBD1, which was not confirmed against the DNA. TRBV21-1 is a pseudogene segment. The CDR3 runs 12 residues.